Listed below are T cell receptor beta chains from one sample, sequenced in a study of early T cells in non-severe SARS-CoV-2 infection. TCRdb analysed the 5' RACE reads with MiXCR anew, one entry per CDR3 protein. This sample carries approximately 41,000 distinct CDR3 sequences, roughly 4.5% of them seen once, and the ten largest clones take about 16%. Material: whole blood. The receptor source for this set is an adult who was a healthcare worker with PCR-confirmed SARS-CoV-2 infection or an uninfected control (not recorded which). The CDR3 runs from the conserved cysteine through the conserved F or W. A D gene is named only where the DNA matches it firmly. Clone size is stated in some rows and not others, as once, few, many or a class when expanded.

J gene | V gene | D gene | clone size | CDR3 DNA | CDR3 protein
TRBJ1-3 | TRBV20-1 | - | - | TGCAGTGCTTTTCGGACTCCTGGAAACACCATATATTTT | CSAFRTPGNTIYF
TRBJ2-5 | TRBV5-1 | TRBD1 | - | TGCGCCAGCAGCTTCGGACAGGGCCAAGAGACCCAGTACTTC | CASSFGQGQETQYF
TRBJ1-4 | TRBV2 | - | many | TGTGCCAGCAGAAGGACAGCTGGGGCGGATGAAAAACTGTTTTTT | CASRRTAGADEKLFF
TRBJ2-4 | TRBV20-1 | - | many | TGCAGTGCTCCAGGGCCGGTAGCCAAAAACATTCAGTACTTC | CSAPGPVAKNIQYF
TRBJ2-1 | TRBV4-1 | TRBD2 | many | TGCGCCAGCAGCCAAGATGGCCTAGCGGGGGGGCAAAGCAGGTACAATGAGCAGTTCTTC | CASSQDGLAGGQSRYNEQFF
TRBJ1-1 | TRBV30 | - | many | TGTGCCTGGAGTGTACGGAGGAGTACCATGAACACTGAAGCTTTCTTT | CAWSVRRSTMNTEAFF
TRBJ2-4 | TRBV3-2 | - | many | TGTGCCAGCAGCCAAGGTCCAGATGGCAAAAACATTCAGTACTTC | CASSQGPDGKNIQYF
TRBJ2-7 | TRBV6-1 | - | many | TGTGCCAGCAGTGAAGTTATAGGGGTGTCCCACGAGCAGTACTTC | CASSEVIGVSHEQYF
TRBJ2-2 | TRBV4-2 | - | - | TGTGCCAGCAGCCAAGCCCCAGAATCCTCCGGGGAGCTGTTTTTT | CASSQAPESSGELFF
TRBJ2-1 | TRBV3-1 | TRBD2 | many | TGTGCCAGCAGCTCGGGGGGGCTTTCCTACAATGAGCAGTTCTTC | CASSSGGLSYNEQFF
TRBJ2-3 | TRBV25-1 | - | many | TGTGCCAGCAGTGACGTAAGAGCGGCGGATACGCAGTATTTT | CASSDVRAADTQYF
TRBJ1-5 | TRBV6-6 | - | many | TGTGCCAGCAGTTACGGTATGGGAATCAATCAGCCCCAGCATTTT | CASSYGMGINQPQHF
TRBJ1-2 | TRBV7-2 | - | many | TGTGCCAGCGGGAGGGGAAAGGAGGTATCCACCTTC | CASGRGKEVSTF
TRBJ2-3 | TRBV6-1 | - | many | TGTGCCAGCAGTGAAAGGGGGCGGGGGCGCACAGATACGCAGTATTTT | CASSERGRGRTDTQYF
TRBJ2-1 | TRBV12-3/TRBV12-4 | - | many | TGTGCCAGCAGTCCCCTCGCCGACAGCAATGAGCAGTTCTTC | CASSPLADSNEQFF
TRBJ2-3 | TRBV12-3/TRBV12-4 | - | - | TGTGCCAGCAGTCAACAATTACAAGGCACAGATACGCAGTATTTT | CASSQQLQGTDTQYF
TRBJ2-3 | TRBV10-3 | - | - | TGTGCCATCAGTGAGCAGGTCGGCACAGATTCGCAGTATTTT | CAISEQVGTDSQYF
TRBJ2-7 | TRBV4-1 | - | few | TGCGCCAGCAGCCAACCGGGACGCGGTCTCGAGCAGTACTTC | CASSQPGRGLEQYF
TRBJ1-1 | TRBV18 | - | - | TGTGCCAGCTCACTGGGAGTAGGGAACACTGAAGCTTTCTTT | CASSLGVGNTEAFF